The 3 T cell receptor beta chains presented below share a single source sample, sequenced in a study of follicular helper T cells after annual influenza vaccination. Time point specified: 2015-2016 season, pre-vaccination. Sequencing used immunoSEQ multiplex PCR; TCRdb keeps in-frame clones, though not all of them. The data show 9,500 to 15,000 clones, with about 80% seen just once and about 3.7% held by the top ten. Specimen: CXCR5+ CD38- circulating T follicular helper cells from blood, collected on the day of influenza vaccination. Subset of the sample: circulating Tfh, non-naive CD4+CXCR5+PD-1+ (ICOS+CD38+ or ICOS-CD38-). The source is an adult who received the influenza vaccine.

The chain is built from TRBV28 and TRBJ1-1; the D is unclear. This CDR3 region has 14 residues. The germline V and J ends were trimmed by 2 bases and 0 bases, with 7 bases remaining between them. The V gene's germline CDR1 is MDHEN and CDR2 SYDVKM. The CDR3 loop is CASSLQTMNTEAFF. CDR3 sequence (DNA): TGTGCCAGCAGTTTACAGACCATGAACACTGAAGCTTTCTTT.

This chain uses TRBV10-3 with TRBJ2-3, with D tentatively TRBD1 or TRBD2 (5 bases each). Germline V gene sequence: CDR1 ENHRY, CDR2 SYGVKD. The CDR3 loop spans 13 amino acids. Trimming pared 4 bases from V and 4 bases from J, leaving 9 bases between. CDR3 nucleotide sequence: TGTGCCATCAGTGGTGAGGGGTCAGATACGCAGTATTTT. Its translation is CAISGEGSDTQYF.

In this sample, this clone turned up a few times. At the DNA level, this CDR3 is encoded by other sequences in the same sample as well. The chain joins TRBV6-1 to TRBJ2-7, with unresolved D. The CDR3 consists of 13 residues. V was trimmed by 6 bases and J by 0 bases, leaving 9 bases between them. CDR1 is MNHNS and CDR2 is SASEGT in the germline V gene. In nucleotides, the CDR3 is TGTGCCAGCAGACACCGAGACTCCTACGAGCAGTACTTC. Its translation is CASRHRDSYEQYF.